This entry is about one TCR beta chain. The ends lost 5 bases at V and 2 bases at J; junction bases unmatched: 10. Germline CDR1 and CDR2: SGHTA and FQGNSA. The CDR3 totals 16 residues. The data originate from a study of blood T cell repertoires in COVID-19. About the study: Donors in the United States, Italy and Spain gave samples during acute or convalescent COVID-19.

Authors' methods: Reference gene primer amplification gave nucleated cell count estimates. Sequencing was performed with immunoSEQ multiplex PCR; in TCRdb, only in-frame clones are kept and a portion is missing. V and J calls and clone size are those listed in that table; D and trimming were worked out from the DNA. The profile shows about 180,000 clones, approximately 85% of them singletons. The chain couples TRBV7-2 to TRBJ2-7, with TRBD2 matching over 9 bases. Input material: peripheral blood. This TCR was sampled from a man aged 55 to 69 with acute or convalescent COVID-19. DNA for the CDR3: TGTGCCAGCAGCCTAACCGTGACTAGCGGCCCCTACGAGCAGTACTTC. This encodes CASSLTVTSGPYEQYF.